Listed here is a single TCR beta chain. Its antigen remains unidentified. Base qualities are missing; no much larger clone stands one base away. This entry is derived from a study of shared clonotypes between healthy human individuals (dated by TCRdb to 2020 to 2021). With respect to the entire study: A couple of women and a few men aged 18 to 49 years were included in the cohort. For each donor, CD4 naive and CD4 memory were each run on three plates, CD8 naive on two plates, and CD8 memory on one plate. Blood TCR repertoires of five healthy adults were deeply sequenced to estimate repertoire size and the extent of clonotype sharing between individuals. To increase sequencing depth and limit assay-specific biases, TCR repertoire library preparation and sequencing were carried out by different laboratories using diverse techniques. Between about 0.9 and 9 billion PBMCs per donor were obtained by leukapheresis.

For the CD8 naive samples, CD45RO-negative cells were positively selected for CCR7, yielding a CD45RA+CCR7+ population from which TemRA cells were excluded. The donors were healthy, HIV-negative adults who had no recently reported acute infections or vaccinations. Only Caucasian adults living in Nashville, Tennessee, USA were represented among the donors. Blood was collected by leukapheresis, and PBMCs were isolated by Ficoll-Histopaque density gradient centrifugation and then cryopreserved in liquid nitrogen vapor phase. Purity and quantity of every magnetically sorted T cell population were checked by analytical flow cytometry. From each sorted fraction, genomic DNA was isolated and quantified by UV absorbance on a Nanodrop 2000c. Study-wide findings and limitations: Pairwise subsampling indicated that sequencing depth was expected to affect the degree of clonotype sharing among donors. Sharing across a few donors was observed for approximately 5% of naive CD4, over 3% of naive CD8, 2% to 2.5% of memory CD4, and about 0.38% of memory CD8 clonotypes. Rarefaction of sorted-subset datasets indicated incomplete sequencing despite the large sequencing depth. Because the study included only a small number of donors, the genetic and exposure-history diversity represented was limited. Only blood was sampled, and tissue TCR repertoires likely differ from those in blood. Larger estimated clonotype richness was generally found for naive subsets than for memory subsets. Compared with non-shared clonotypes, clonotypes shared by all four sorted-subset donors had higher generation probabilities.

TCR CDR3 regions were amplified from genomic DNA by multiplex PCR using the deep immunoSEQ assay. Extracted genomic DNA from each cell subset was distributed evenly across all wells of several immunoSEQ 96-well plates, and each plate was treated as a replicate. Each replicate PCR for sorted subsets received around 200 ng genomic DNA, equal to roughly 30,000 T cell genomes. Purified libraries were quantified with a Qubit 3.0 fluorometer, sized on a Bioanalyzer 2100, and re-quantified with the KAPA Library Quantification kit. Each immunoSEQ 96-well plate was sequenced on its own single-read 150-cycle Illumina NextSeq 550 flow cell. The authors' pipeline ran thus. The immunoSEQ output contained only junctional sequences without quality scores, so filtering could not match that applied to full-length reads. To assign V/J genes and CDR3, sequences were annotated using PyIR, a Python wrapper for IgBLAST v1.9, with IMGT germline references. Reads were removed for weak V/J assignments (E-value above 1e-6), missing CDR3, stop codons, out-of-frame junctions, or ambiguous translated residues. A V3J clonotype was defined by an identical inferred V gene, J gene, and CDR3 amino acid sequence. Percentage overlap between repertoires was computed as shared unique clonotypes divided by the size of the smaller repertoire. Richness of each repertoire was evaluated using RTK rarefaction, the Chao1 estimator, and Recon v2.1 estimates of unobserved clonotypes. OLGA was used to compute generation probabilities for all TCRbeta clonotypes that the gDNA method yielded from a handful of donors. TCRdb holds this immuneACCESS table with in-frame rearrangements only. Some clones are missing; in checked studies, unresolved V genes explain under half, and the rest has no known cause. V, J and clone size derive from that table, while D and trimming were established from the DNA sequence. This sample is represented by over 2 million clones; about 95% of them were singletons. The top ten clonotypes cover about 1.1% of the sample.

The receptor was isolated from a young man in good health. Sequenced sample: naive CD8+ T cells sorted from blood. Reading the label with the study, this specimen's cell subset or site is: CD45RA+CCR7+.

The bases read TGCGCCAGCAGCCAACAGGGACTAGCGGGAATTCTCGCTAGCACAGATACGCAGTATTTT. This is translated as CASSQQGLAGILASTDTQYF. The V gene is TRBV4-1 and the J gene is TRBJ2-3; 13 bases in the middle match TRBD2. The germline V gene yields MGHRA for CDR1 and YSYEKL for CDR2. Trimming leaves V shorter by 2 bases and J shorter by 0 bases, with the junction holding 11 bases beyond the gene matches. The CDR3 has 20 amino acids, counting the end cysteine and phenylalanine. CDR3 DNA only is kept here, 60 bases in frame from base 1.